This record concerns one T cell receptor (beta chain) sequence. Antigen: not known. Only in-frame clones appear in the TCRdb table, and some are missing; sequencing was by immunoSEQ multiplex PCR. There are 200,000 or so clones in the sample; under 95% occur only once, and less than 1.2% lies in the top ten. The sample comes from a study of T cell responses to AZD1222 COVID-19 vaccine. Whole-study findings and limits: The sample set comprised mostly white British donors with more females, and clonal diversity was possibly underestimated.

Germline V gives CDR1 MNHEY, CDR2 SMNVEV (reference sequence). CDR3 length: 16 amino acids. V lost 5 bases, J lost 1 base, and 4 bases stayed unmatched. Sequences were derived from peripheral blood, sampled 28 days after the second AZD1222 dose. This chain connects TRBV27 to TRBJ2-5; 13 bases are shared with TRBD2. The origin of this receptor is an adult who received the AZD1222 COVID-19 vaccine. CDR3 in amino acids: CASSPWTSGGQETQYF. The DNA for the CDR3 is TGTGCCAGCAGTCCCTGGACTAGCGGGGGCCAAGAGACCCAGTACTTC.